The 32 T cell receptor beta chains given below trace back to one sample, sequenced in a study of CD8 T cells in Susac syndrome. Roughly 0.45 to 1 ug RNA was reverse transcribed with random hexamers. TCRdb redid the calling of the immunoSEQ multiplex PCR reads with MiXCR, one entry per CDR3 protein. The table shows tens of thousands of distinct CDR3 sequences, with less than 95% occurring only once. The material sequenced was CD8+ T cells from PBMCs. All receptors come from a human donor with Susac syndrome.

CDR3 in DNA: TGTGCCAGCAGTTACGAGGGGTCAGGTAGCAATCAGCCCCAGCATTTT. Translating gives CASSYEGSGSNQPQHF. V is TRBV6-6 and J is TRBJ1-5, with a weak D call TRBD1 (5 bases). This CDR3 is 16 amino acids long. Per germline, CDR1 MNHNY and CDR2 SVGAGI (reference sequence). V gave up 2 bases and J gave up 0 bases, with 11 bases separating them.

CDR3 region: CATRGAGNTEAFF. The CDR3 coding sequence is TGTGCCACCCGGGGGGCAGGGAACACTGAAGCTTTCTTT. J is TRBJ1-1 and V is TRBV24-1; D possibly corresponds to TRBD1 (6 bases). Germline assignment: CDR1 KGHDR and CDR2 SFDVKD. The CDR3 runs to 13 residues. Deletions cut 9 bases from V and 1 base from J, with 11 bases between.

CDR3 in amino acids: CASRGRYNEQFF. In DNA, the CDR3 is TGTGCCAGCCGAGGACGGTACAATGAGCAGTTCTTC. This chain joins TRBV2 and TRBJ2-1, with D unclear. The germline V gene has CDR1 SNHLY and CDR2 FYNNEI. The CDR3 is made up of 12 amino acids. Trimming removed 8 bases from V and 4 bases from J, with 9 bases in between.

This clonotype came up once. V is TRBV25-1 and J is TRBJ1-5; D uncertain. This CDR3 region has 13 residues. The germline V and J ends were trimmed by 8 bases and 4 bases, with 12 bases remaining between them. The germline CDR1 and CDR2 sequences are MGHDK and SYGVNS. CDR3 protein: CASWVLLNQPQHF. CDR3 nucleotides: TGTGCCAGCTGGGTCCTCCTAAATCAGCCCCAGCATTTT. The full variable domain, with the rest looked up from reference TRBV25-1 and TRBJ1-5, is EADIYQTPRYLVIGTGKKITLECSQTMGHDKMYWYQQDPGMELHLIHYSYGVNSTEKGDLSSESTVSRIRTEHFPLTLESARPSHTSQYLCASWVLLNQPQHFGDGTRLSIL.

The V gene is TRBV6-5, the J gene TRBJ1-5, with D maybe TRBD1 (5 bases). V was cut by 5 bases and J by 0 bases, with 11 bases left in between. This CDR3 has 15 residues. Germline-derived CDR1 and CDR2 are MNHEY and SVGAGI. CDR3 sequence reads: CASSPRQYSNQPQHF. The CDR3 bases are TGTGCCAGCAGTCCGAGACAGTATAGCAATCAGCCCCAGCATTTT.

The J gene is TRBJ2-3, the V gene TRBV20-1; TRBD2 might be the D (7 bases). This CDR3 is built from 15 residues. Germline V lookup: CDR1 DFQATT, CDR2 SNEGSKA (reference sequence). The V gene lost 6 bases and the J gene lost 0 bases, with 16 bases spanning the gap. The CDR3 nucleotides read TGCAGTGCCTATAAAGGGGGGGAAAGCACAGATACGCAGTATTTT. Protein product: CSAYKGGESTDTQYF.

The chain is built from TRBV9 and TRBJ2-3; 11 positions agree with TRBD1. Looked up from germline, CDR1 is SGDLS and CDR2 is YYNGEE. The CDR3 consists of 16 residues. The V segment lost 4 bases and the J segment 4 bases; nucleotides outside the gene matches: 8. In DNA, the CDR3 is TGTGCCAGCAGCCCATGGGACAGGGGGAGTCCAGATACGCAGTATTTT. As protein: CASSPWDRGSPDTQYF. The whole variable domain, remainder taken from reference TRBV9 and TRBJ2-3, is DSGVTQTPKHLITATGQRVTLRCSPRSGDLSVYWYQQSLDQGLQFLIQYYNGEERAKGNILERFSAQQFPDLHSELNLSSLELGDSALYFCASSPWDRGSPDTQYFGPGTRLTVL.

The J gene is TRBJ2-7, the V gene TRBV9; a possible D gene is TRBD2 (7 bases). This CDR3 spans 15 amino acids. Germline V gene data show CDR1 as SGDLS and CDR2 as YYNGEE. Trimming took 3 bases from V and 1 from J, leaving 14 bases between them. The CDR3: CASSGEGVESYEQYF. CDR3 coding DNA: TGTGCCAGCAGCGGGGAGGGGGTGGAGTCCTACGAGCAGTACTTC.

CDR3 in DNA: TGCAGTGCTAGAGATCGGGGGGGTATGGGGTACATTCAGTACTTC. This codes for CSARDRGGMGYIQYF. This rearrangement joins TRBV20-1 to TRBJ2-4; 8 bases fit TRBD2. This CDR3 is built from 15 residues. Germline-derived CDR1 and CDR2 are DFQATT and SNEGSKA (reference sequence). J gave up 8 bases and V 0 bases, and 9 bases lay outside the gene matches.

The V and J genes are TRBV27 and TRBJ2-1; D possibly corresponds to TRBD2 (6 bases). CDR1 is MNHEY and CDR2 is SMNVEV in the germline V gene (reference sequence). V was clipped by 7 bases and J by 0 bases, with 10 bases between them. The CDR3 contains 14 residues. CDR3: CASTGTRSYNEQFF. In DNA, the CDR3 is TGTGCCAGCACCGGGACTCGCTCCTACAATGAGCAGTTCTTC.

The chain carries TRBV5-1 and TRBJ2-5, with no clear D. With 2 bases removed from V and 2 bases from J, the gap between germline ends came to 13 bases. The CDR3 extends over 15 amino acids. The V gene's germline CDR1 is SGHRS and CDR2 YFSETQ. The CDR3 loop is CASSLFSGPQETQYF. The CDR3 nucleotides read TGCGCCAGCAGCTTATTCTCCGGGCCTCAAGAGACCCAGTACTTC. Full variable domain (missing parts from reference TRBV5-1 and TRBJ2-5): KAGVTQTPRYLIKTRGQQVTLSCSPISGHRSVSWYQQTPGQGLQFLFEYFSETQRNKGNFPGRFSGRQFSNSRSEMNVSTLELGDSALYLCASSLFSGPQETQYFGPGTRLLVL.

The rearrangement uses TRBV13 and TRBJ2-7; possible D gene TRBD1, 6 bases. CDR3 length: 15 amino acids. V lost 5 bases to trimming and J lost 0 bases, with 14 bases between them. In germline, CDR1 is PRHDT, CDR2 FYEKMQ (reference sequence). The CDR3 region is CASSHSGVGSYEQYF. The CDR3 region has the DNA TGTGCCAGCAGCCACTCAGGGGTAGGCTCCTACGAGCAGTACTTC.

The rearrangement joins TRBV2 to TRBJ2-4; D may match TRBD1 or TRBD2 (5 bases each). V dropped 7 bases and J dropped 1 base, with 14 bases sitting between them. CDR3 size: 15 residues. Germline loops: CDR1 SNHLY, CDR2 FYNNEI. As DNA, the CDR3 is TGTGCCAGCACCATGAGGGACGATGCCAAAAACATTCAGTACTTC. This codes for CASTMRDDAKNIQYF. The full variable domain, its missing parts supplied by reference TRBV2 and TRBJ2-4, is EPEVTQTPSHQVTQMGQEVILRCVPISNHLYFYWYRQILGQKVEFLVSFYNNEISEKSEIFDDQFSVERPDGSNFTLKIRSTKLEDSAMYFCASTMRDDAKNIQYFGAGTRLSVL.

CDR3 sequence reads: CASSQEGHPVNYGYTF. The CDR3 DNA reads TGCGCCAGCAGCCAAGAGGGACACCCAGTCAACTATGGCTACACCTTC. The chain recombines TRBV4-1 with TRBJ1-2, with TRBD1 as a possible D gene (6 bases). The CDR3 totals 16 residues. Trimming left V 0 bases short and J 2 bases short, with 13 bases between. In germline, CDR1 is MGHRA, CDR2 YSYEKL.

This chain uses TRBV9 with TRBJ2-5; 9 bases match TRBD2. The trim removed 3 bases at V and 1 base at J, leaving 7 bases unmatched. Germline assignment: CDR1 SGDLS and CDR2 YYNGEE. The CDR3 covers 16 residues. This CDR3 is CASSGELAGIQETQYF. CDR3 sequence (DNA): TGTGCCAGCAGCGGAGAGCTAGCGGGGATCCAAGAGACCCAGTACTTC.

This clonotype has only one observation. The rearrangement uses TRBV11-2 and TRBJ2-1; TRBD2 might be the D (6 bases). CDR1 and CDR2 from the germline V gene are SGHAT and FQNNGV. The CDR3 has 15 amino acids. The germline V and J ends were trimmed by 2 bases and 1 base, with 9 bases remaining between them. CDR3: CASSLWGDSYNEQFF. CDR3 DNA: TGTGCCAGCAGCTTATGGGGGGATTCCTACAATGAGCAGTTCTTC.

The chain has TRBV6-5 and TRBJ1-2, with D possibly matching TRBD1 (6 bases). The CDR3 contains 14 residues. The V gene lost 0 bases and the J gene lost 4 bases, with 9 bases spanning the gap. From germline, CDR1 is MNHEY and CDR2 SVGAGI. The CDR3 nucleotides are TGTGCCAGCAGTTACTCGGACAGAACCTATGGCTACACCTTC. Translated: CASSYSDRTYGYTF.

This chain uses TRBV7-8 with TRBJ2-1, with 7 bases fitting TRBD1. CDR3 length: 15 residues. The trim removed 4 bases at V and 3 bases at J, leaving 6 bases unmatched. CDR1 is SGHVS, CDR2 FQNEAQ, per germline. This CDR3 is CASSSTGSFYNEQFF. The CDR3 region has the DNA TGTGCCAGCAGCTCGACAGGGTCGTTCTACAATGAGCAGTTCTTC.

This chain uses TRBV6-2 or TRBV6-3 with TRBJ2-1; 8 nucleotides agree with TRBD1. In germline, CDR1 is MNHEY, CDR2 SVGEGT. V trimming: 4 bases; J trimming: 4 bases; junction bases outside the gene matches: 6. CDR3 length: 15 residues. The CDR3 DNA follows: TGTGCCAGCAGTTTTGGTCAGGGGGCATACAATGAGCAGTTCTTC. Translating it yields CASSFGQGAYNEQFF.

V usage is TRBV9 and J usage is TRBJ1-4, with 10 bases that match TRBD1. V was pared by 3 bases and J by 0 bases, with 5 bases of the junction left unmatched. Germline V lookup: CDR1 SGDLS, CDR2 YYNGEE. This CDR3 comprises 17 residues. As DNA, the CDR3 is TGTGCCAGCAGCGATAGGACAGGGGGATCAACTAATGAAAAACTGTTTTTT. Protein: CASSDRTGGSTNEKLFF.

The V gene is TRBV14, the J gene TRBJ1-1, with 7 positions matching TRBD1. Germline CDR1 SGHDN, CDR2 FVKESK. The CDR3 has 12 residues. V trimming: 5 bases; J trimming: 11 bases; junction bases outside the gene matches: 8. The CDR3 loop reads CASSYTGANAFF. The CDR3 bases are TGTGCCAGCAGCTACACAGGGGCGAACGCTTTCTTT. The full variable domain, with the rest looked up from reference TRBV14 and TRBJ1-1, is EAGVTQFPSHSVIEKGQTVTLRCDPISGHDNLYWYRRVMGKEIKFLLHFVKESKQDESGMPNNRFLAERTGGTYSTLKVQPAELEDSGVYFCASSYTGANAFFGQGTRLTVV.

This chain links TRBV7-9 with TRBJ1-2; 7 bases are a match to TRBD1. Germline V gene lookup returns CDR1 SEHNR and CDR2 FQNEAQ (reference sequence). The CDR3 covers 14 residues. With V trimmed by 1 base and J by 4 bases, 3 bases remained unmatched. The chain's CDR3 is CASSLDGQVYGYTF. As DNA, the CDR3 is TGTGCCAGCAGCTTAGACGGACAGGTCTATGGCTACACCTTC.

V and J are TRBV27 and TRBJ2-7; D remains ambiguous. CDR3 length: 13 residues. The V end was cut by 0 bases, the J end by 6 bases, with 9 bases between. CDR1 is MNHEY, CDR2 SMNVEV, per germline (reference sequence). The CDR3 protein is CASSLSGNGEQYF. DNA of the CDR3: TGTGCCAGCAGTTTATCAGGCAATGGCGAGCAGTACTTC.

The chain uses TRBV29-1 and TRBJ2-4; 9 nucleotides match TRBD2. This CDR3 is 13 amino acids long. V lost 6 bases to trimming and J lost 2 bases; unmatched junction nucleotides: 2. Germline V gene lookup returns CDR1 SQVTM and CDR2 ANQGSEA. In DNA, the CDR3 is TGCAGCGTCGCGGGGGGGACCAAAAACATTCAGTACTTC. As protein: CSVAGGTKNIQYF.

The chain uses TRBV9 and TRBJ2-7; 7 bases match TRBD1. Germline V CDR1 and CDR2: SGDLS, YYNGEE. After removal of 1 base from V and 7 bases from J, the junction contained 5 bases not matched to a gene. CDR3 length equals 13 residues. The DNA of the CDR3 is TGTGCCAGCAGCGTATACCCGGGACAGGAGCAGTACTTC. This gives the protein CASSVYPGQEQYF.

The chain joins TRBV5-6 to TRBJ1-2; D is perhaps TRBD1 (6 bases). The CDR3 consists of 14 residues. The V end was cut by 4 bases, the J end by 4 bases, with 14 bases between. Germline loops: CDR1 SGHDT, CDR2 YYEEEE. CDR3 protein: CASSPGQPIYGYTF. The CDR3 region has the DNA TGTGCCAGCAGCCCTGGACAGCCTATCTATGGCTACACCTTC. The whole variable domain, remainder taken from reference TRBV5-6 and TRBJ1-2, is DAGVTQSPTHLIKTRGQQVTLRCSPKSGHDTVSWYQQALGQGPQFIFQYYEEEERQRGNFPDRFSGHQFPNYSSELNVNALLLGDSALYLCASSPGQPIYGYTFGSGTRLTVV.

The rearrangement joins TRBV18 to TRBJ1-2, with D perhaps TRBD1 (5 bases). The CDR3 is 16 amino acids. Per the germline V gene, CDR1 is KGHSH and CDR2 is LQKENI. V gave up 5 bases and J gave up 0 bases, with 16 bases separating them. The CDR3 is CASSADRGGANYGYTF. CDR3 bases: TGTGCCAGCTCAGCCGACAGAGGCGGAGCTAACTATGGCTACACCTTC. Full variable domain (rest looked up from reference TRBV18 and TRBJ1-2): NAGVMQNPRHLVRRRGQEARLRCSPMKGHSHVYWYRQLPEEGLKFMVYLQKENIIDESGMPKERFSAEFPKEGPSILRIQQVVRGDSAAYFCASSADRGGANYGYTFGSGTRLTVV.

The genes are TRBV12-3 or TRBV12-4 and TRBJ2-7; D is unresolved. The germline V and J ends were trimmed by 3 bases and 7 bases, with 16 bases remaining between them. This CDR3 has 14 amino acids. CDR3 residues: CASSFLDVRGEQYF. CDR3 coding DNA: TGTGCCAGCAGTTTTCTAGACGTCCGCGGAGAGCAGTACTTC.

J is TRBJ1-2 and V is TRBV25-1, with 9 bases that match TRBD1. There are 15 residues in the CDR3. Germline V gene lookup returns CDR1 MGHDK and CDR2 SYGVNS. V shed 4 bases, J shed 6 bases, and the junction held 9 bases outside the gene matches. The CDR3, as DNA: TGTGCCAGCAGTGCGGATTGGGACAGGGCCAATGGCTACACCTTC. This encodes CASSADWDRANGYTF.

The chain carries TRBV7-9 and TRBJ2-3, with D possibly TRBD2 on 6 matching bases. Germline assignment: CDR1 SEHNR and CDR2 FQNEAQ (reference sequence). The length of the CDR3 is 15 residues. Trimming pared 5 bases from V and 0 bases from J, leaving 12 bases between. CDR3 DNA: TGTGCCAGCAGCCCGCGGCGGGGAAGCACAGATACGCAGTATTTT. Translated, it gives CASSPRRGSTDTQYF.

The J gene is TRBJ1-3, the V gene TRBV7-9; D is ambiguous. Germline loops: CDR1 SEHNR, CDR2 FQNEAQ (reference sequence). This CDR3 is built from 15 residues. The ends were cut back, 6 bases at V and 2 bases at J, with 14 bases in the middle. CDR3 sequence: CASSSRWATGNTIYF. CDR3 sequence (DNA): TGTGCCAGCAGTTCAAGGTGGGCCACTGGAAACACCATATATTTT.

This clonotype was counted only a few times. The genes are TRBV13 and TRBJ2-7; D is possibly TRBD1 (5 bases). The CDR3 covers 13 residues. CDR1 PRHDT and CDR2 FYEKMQ come from the germline V gene (reference sequence). V was trimmed by 8 bases and J by 2 bases, leaving 13 bases between them. CDR3 bases: TGTGCCAGCGGCCCTGACAGCACCTACGAGCAGTACTTC. Translated: CASGPDSTYEQYF.